Listed below are T cell receptor beta chains from one sample, sequenced in a study of naive and memory T cell subsets. TCRdb passed the UMI-ligation and nested PCR reads through MiXCR, listing each CDR3 protein once. The repertoire holds tens of thousands of distinct CDR3 sequences, about 7.4% seen once, with approximately 2.8% in the top ten. The input for sequencing was skin, taken from a tuberculin skin test site. The receptors shown here come from an adult in good health. Each CDR3 is given with its conserved first and last residue. A D gene is named only where the DNA matches it firmly. Expanded clones get a size class; other rows say once, few or many, or leave the size out.

cdr3_aa	cdr3_nt	d_call	clone_size	v_call	j_call
CASSRSWTTSYNEQFF	TGTGCCAGCAGTCGTTCCTGGACTACCTCCTACAATGAGCAGTTCTTC	-	many	TRBV5-5	TRBJ2-1
CASSLLSGQGGSYEQYF	TGTGCCAGCAGTTTACTATCAGGACAGGGGGGCTCCTACGAGCAGTACTTC	TRBD1	few	TRBV27	TRBJ2-7
CASSPVGGDTQYF	TGCGCCAGCAGCCCGGTAGGGGGAGATACGCAGTATTTT	-	many	TRBV5-1	TRBJ2-3
CASSVDGRHSYEQYF	TGTGCCAGCAGCGTAGATGGCAGGCACTCCTACGAGCAGTACTTC	-	many	TRBV9	TRBJ2-7
CASSVDRRANYGYTF	TGTGCCAGCAGCGTGGACAGGAGAGCTAACTATGGCTACACCTTC	TRBD1	many	TRBV14	TRBJ1-2
CAYRSGGISLEQYF	TGTGCCTACCGATCGGGGGGAATCTCTCTCGAGCAGTACTTC	TRBD2	many	TRBV2	TRBJ2-7
CASSFGGKNTEAFF	TGCGCCAGCAGCTTCGGCGGGAAGAACACTGAAGCTTTCTTT	-	-	TRBV5-1	TRBJ1-1
CSVQGGPDPYEQYF	TGCAGCGTTCAGGGGGGCCCTGACCCCTACGAGCAGTACTTC	-	many	TRBV29-1	TRBJ2-7
CASREKETQYF	TGTGCCAGTAGGGAAAAAGAGACCCAGTACTTC	-	few	TRBV19	TRBJ2-5
CSAREETQYF	TGCAGTGCCAGAGAAGAGACCCAGTACTTC	-	many	TRBV20-1	TRBJ2-5
CASRWNNEQFF	TGTGCCAGCCGCTGGAACAATGAGCAGTTCTTC	-	-	TRBV5-6	TRBJ2-1
CASSHGYTQYF	TGTGCCAGCAGTCATGGATATACGCAGTATTTT	-	many	TRBV21-1	TRBJ2-3
CASSQDSGVRDDTQYF	TGTGCCAGCAGCCAAGATTCGGGAGTCCGAGACGATACGCAGTATTTT	-	many	TRBV3-1	TRBJ2-3
CASSLLTGANTGELFF	TGTGCCAGCTCACTCCTAACAGGAGCGAACACCGGGGAGCTGTTTTTT	-	many	TRBV18	TRBJ2-2
CASSSLGSGGDQPQHF	TGTGCCAGCAGTTCCCTCGGTTCAGGGGGCGATCAGCCCCAGCATTTT	TRBD1	many	TRBV6-5	TRBJ1-5
CASRPRQNTEAFF	TGTGCCAGCAGGCCTAGACAGAACACTGAAGCTTTCTTT	-	many	TRBV6-1	TRBJ1-1
CSARGGSDRGAYEQYF	TGCAGTGCTAGAGGGGGATCCGACAGGGGCGCCTACGAGCAGTACTTC	TRBD1	many	TRBV20-1	TRBJ2-7
CASSSHGTEAFF	TGTGCCAGCAGTTCCCATGGGACTGAAGCTTTCTTT	-	many	TRBV12-3/TRBV12-4	TRBJ1-1
CSARDAGEAEAFF	TGCAGTGCTAGAGACGCAGGGGAGGCTGAAGCTTTCTTT	-	many	TRBV20-1	TRBJ1-1
CASSQEPSHEQYF	TGCGCCAGCAGCCAAGAACCGAGCCACGAGCAGTACTTC	-	medium-sized	TRBV4-1	TRBJ2-7
CASTQREIGYGYTF	TGTGCCAGCACCCAAAGGGAGATCGGCTATGGCTACACCTTC	-	few	TRBV6-5	TRBJ1-2
CASSPRQASSYEQYF	TGTGCCAGCAGCCCCCGACAGGCGAGCTCCTACGAGCAGTACTTC	-	-	TRBV6-2/TRBV6-3	TRBJ2-7
CASSYSRGRGYGYTF	TGTGCCAGCAGTTACTCCAGGGGAAGAGGCTATGGCTACACCTTC	-	many	TRBV6-5	TRBJ1-2
CSAREPGTDTEAFF	TGCAGTGCTAGGGAACCAGGGACGGACACTGAAGCTTTCTTT	-	few	TRBV20-1	TRBJ1-1
CATSTYIGQAYGYTF	TGTGCCACCTCCACCTACATCGGGCAGGCCTATGGCTACACCTTC	-	many	TRBV6-5	TRBJ1-2
CASSYSGGETYEQYF	TGTGCCAGCAGTTACTCGGGCGGGGAAACCTACGAGCAGTACTTC	-	-	TRBV6-5	TRBJ2-7
CASSQEPAGGSYEQYF	TGCGCCAGCAGCCAAGAACCAGCGGGGGGGTCCTACGAGCAGTACTTC	TRBD2	-	TRBV4-1	TRBJ2-7
CSVIGTSGTDTQYF	TGCAGCGTGATTGGGACTAGCGGGACAGATACGCAGTATTTT	TRBD2	medium-sized	TRBV29-1	TRBJ2-3
CASSEGYRTEAFF	TGTGCCAGCAGTGAAGGTTACCGGACTGAAGCTTTCTTT	-	many	TRBV6-1	TRBJ1-1
CASSDPTAPTGTGWEAFF	TGTGCCAGCAGTGACCCCACAGCACCGACAGGGACGGGCTGGGAAGCTTTCTTT	TRBD1	many	TRBV6-1	TRBJ1-1
CSARDASTGNTGELFF	TGCAGTGCTAGAGATGCCTCGACAGGGAACACCGGGGAGCTGTTTTTT	-	few	TRBV20-1	TRBJ2-2
CASSLKPGSSYNEQFF	TGTGCCAGCAGCTTAAAGCCGGGTAGCTCCTACAATGAGCAGTTCTTC	-	many	TRBV7-6	TRBJ2-1
CASSGRSSYNEQFF	TGTGCCAGCAGCGGGAGGTCCTCCTACAATGAGCAGTTCTTC	-	-	TRBV5-6	TRBJ2-1
CASSFRGLAVSYNEQFF	TGTGCCAGCAGCTTTCGGGGACTAGCGGTCTCCTACAATGAGCAGTTCTTC	TRBD2	many	TRBV13	TRBJ2-1
CASSEFPSGGHTGELFF	TGTGCCAGCAGTGAATTCCCGAGCGGGGGGCACACCGGGGAGCTGTTTTTT	TRBD2	-	TRBV6-1	TRBJ2-2
CASSPGLEVSYEQYF	TGTGCCAGCTCACCCGGACTAGAGGTATCCTACGAGCAGTACTTC	TRBD2	many	TRBV18	TRBJ2-7
CSASRPGRYEQYF	TGCAGTGCTAGTAGACCGGGCAGATACGAGCAGTACTTC	-	many	TRBV20-1	TRBJ2-7
CATSRRGGGAGEQFF	TGTGCCACCAGCAGGAGGGGAGGGGGCGCGGGTGAGCAGTTCTTC	-	many	TRBV15	TRBJ2-1
CASSETGGYQPQHF	TGTGCCAGCAGTGAAACAGGGGGATACCAGCCCCAGCATTTT	TRBD1	few	TRBV6-1	TRBJ1-5
CASSLGDRYGYTF	TGTGCCAGCAGCTTAGGGGACAGATATGGCTACACCTTC	TRBD1	many	TRBV7-8	TRBJ1-2
CASSSGLEEGGYTF	TGTGCCAGCAGCTCTGGGCTTGAGGAGGGAGGCTACACCTTC	-	few	TRBV7-8	TRBJ1-2
CASSSGRGGHNEQFF	TGTGCCAGCAGTTCCGGACGGGGGGGACACAATGAGCAGTTCTTC	TRBD2	many	TRBV6-5	TRBJ2-1
CGANPNTGELFF	TGCGGAGCCAATCCGAACACCGGGGAGCTGTTTTTT	-	many	TRBV29-1	TRBJ2-2
CASRGPNTEAFF	TGCGCCAGCAGAGGACCCAACACTGAAGCTTTCTTT	-	many	TRBV10-2	TRBJ1-1
CASSFGSVTGELFF	TGTGCCAGCAGTTTCGGGTCGGTCACCGGGGAGCTGTTTTTT	-	many	TRBV27	TRBJ2-2
CSARDEGLSTDTQYF	TGCAGTGCTAGAGATGAAGGCCTTAGCACAGATACGCAGTATTTT	-	many	TRBV20-1	TRBJ2-3
CASGGPRNTIYF	TGTGCCAGCGGGGGCCCTCGAAACACCATATATTTT	-	many	TRBV6-5	TRBJ1-3
CASSLGGGAYAPGDTQYF	TGCGCCAGCAGCTTGGGCGGGGGGGCCTATGCTCCCGGGGATACGCAGTATTTT	TRBD2	-	TRBV5-1	TRBJ2-3
CASSAGIAFGF	TGTGCCAGCAGCGCCGGGATCGCTTTCGGATTC	-	-	TRBV6-1	TRBJ1-2
CASSSRVSTPYIF	-	-	-	TRBV7-2	TRBJ1-3
CASSPSQQANYGYTF	TGTGCCAGCTCACCAAGTCAGCAGGCAAACTATGGCTACACCTTC	-	-	TRBV18	TRBJ1-2
CASSPSAYEQYF	TGTGCCAGCAGCCCCTCCGCATACGAGCAGTACTTC	-	many	TRBV7-9	TRBJ2-7
CASSRTGENSPLHF	TGTGCCAGCAGCCGGACAGGGGAAAATTCACCCCTCCACTTT	TRBD1	few	TRBV7-9	TRBJ1-6
CSANPREGEFYEQCF	TGCAGTGCTAACCCCAGGGAGGGGGAGTTCTACGAGCAGTGCTTC	-	many	TRBV20-1	TRBJ2-7
CASSLEAPLEAFF	TGCGCCAGCAGCTTGGAGGCCCCACTTGAAGCTTTCTTT	-	many	TRBV5-1	TRBJ1-1
CASSLEGARGETQYF	TGTGCCAGCAGCTTAGAGGGGGCCCGGGGAGAGACCCAGTACTTC	TRBD1	many	TRBV7-8	TRBJ2-5